This entry lists 27 T cell receptor beta chains sequenced from one sample in a study of T cell responses to AZD1222 COVID-19 vaccine. The repertoire was sequenced with immunoSEQ multiplex PCR; TCRdb's copy has only in-frame clones and lacks some. Among fewer than 150,000 clones listed, 90% were seen once. Sequenced material: peripheral blood, taken on day 0 of AZD1222 vaccination. The receptors originated from an adult in good health.

V and J are TRBV5-6 and TRBJ2-3, with a possible D match to TRBD1 (5 bases). The V and J ends lost 0 bases and 3 bases respectively, with 11 bases between them. This CDR3 comprises 15 residues. Germline V gene data show CDR1 as SGHDT and CDR2 as YYEEEE. The CDR3 coding sequence is TGTGCCAGCAGCTTGGGACGCAGGGTAACAGATACGCAGTATTTT. Encoded protein: CASSLGRRVTDTQYF.

This chain uses TRBV11-2 with TRBJ2-7, with D possibly being TRBD2 (7 bases). V shed 5 bases and J shed 7 bases, with 27 bases lying between them. The CDR3 covers 17 residues. Germline CDR1 and CDR2: SGHAT and FQNNGV. The CDR3 coding sequence is TGTGCCAGCAGCGGAATTAGGGGGGGGACAAGGGTTTATGAGCAGTACTTC. It yields the protein CASSGIRGGTRVYEQYF.

This chain joins TRBV29-1 and TRBJ1-2; no reliable D call. The germline V and J ends were trimmed by 7 bases and 0 bases, with 18 bases remaining between them. The CDR3 extends over 15 amino acids. Germline V CDR1 and CDR2: SQVTM, ANQGSEA. The CDR3 nucleotides read TGCAGCGCGACGGAATACTCAGTCACTAACTATGGCTACACCTTC. Amino acid sequence: CSATEYSVTNYGYTF.

The genes are TRBV19 and TRBJ1-3; no clear D gene. The CDR3 contains 14 residues. CDR1 is LNHDA, CDR2 SQIVND, per germline (reference sequence). Trimming removed 6 bases from V and 0 bases from J, with 9 bases in between. The CDR3 DNA sequence: TGTGCCAGTAGCAGCCGAGACTCTGGAAACACCATATATTTT. Its translation: CASSSRDSGNTIYF.

V is TRBV4-1 and J is TRBJ2-1, with 8 bases matching TRBD2. There are 17 residues in the CDR3. V gave up 0 bases and J gave up 7 bases; unmatched junction bases: 11. Germline CDR1 is MGHRA and CDR2 is YSYEKL. The CDR3, as DNA: TGCGCCAGCAGCCAAGAGTCGAGACGGGAGGGTTGGAATGAGCAGTTCTTC. Encoded protein: CASSQESRREGWNEQFF.

This clone was observed a single time. The chain uses TRBV6-5 and TRBJ2-1; D remains unclear. Trimming stripped 5 bases from V and 4 bases from J, with 9 bases between. Germline V CDR1 and CDR2: MNHEY, SVGAGI. This CDR3 has 13 residues. The CDR3 nucleotides read TGTGCCAGCAGTCTTGTAGGGTACAATGAGCAGTTCTTC. This sequence encodes CASSLVGYNEQFF.

This chain joins TRBV7-2 and TRBJ2-7; D remains unclear. Deletions cut 6 bases from V and 2 bases from J, with 11 bases between. The CDR3 totals 13 residues. Germline V CDR1 and CDR2: SGHTA, FQGNSA. The chain's CDR3 is CASRRTGTYEQYF. The CDR3 region has the DNA TGTGCCAGCAGACGTACGGGTACCTACGAGCAGTACTTC. The full variable domain, in which reference TRBV7-2 and TRBJ2-7 provide the parts outside the CDR3, is GAGVSQSPSNKVTEKGKDVELRCDPISGHTALYWYRQSLGQGLEFLIYFQGNSAPDKSGLPSDRFSAERTGGSVSTLTIQRTQQEDSAVYLCASRRTGTYEQYFGPGTRLTVT.

The chain has TRBV4-1 and TRBJ1-4; the match to TRBD1 covers 8 bases. The CDR3 is 14 residues long. From germline, CDR1 is MGHRA and CDR2 YSYEKL. V trimming: 1 base; J trimming: 5 bases; junction bases outside the gene matches: 0. The DNA for the CDR3 is TGCGCCAGCAGCCAAGGGACAGGGAATGAAAAACTGTTTTTT. Translating it yields CASSQGTGNEKLFF.

The chain is built from TRBV13 and TRBJ2-7; TRBD1 is a possible D gene (5 bases). CDR1 is PRHDT and CDR2 is FYEKMQ in the germline V gene (reference sequence). This CDR3 is built from 13 residues. The germline V and J ends were trimmed by 0 bases and 13 bases, with 16 bases remaining between them. CDR3 residues: CASSLGPRVSIYF. In DNA, the CDR3 is TGTGCCAGCAGCTTAGGACCCAGGGTCAGTATTTACTTC.

CDR3 sequence reads: CSVSGISGNTIYF. The CDR3 DNA sequence: TGCAGCGTTAGTGGGATTTCTGGAAACACCATATATTTT. The rearrangement links TRBV29-1 to TRBJ1-3; D is ambiguous. The ends were cut back, 5 bases at V and 1 base at J, with 9 bases in the middle. Germline assignment: CDR1 SQVTM and CDR2 ANQGSEA. This CDR3 is built from 13 residues.

The chain recombines TRBV6-6 with TRBJ2-5; D remains ambiguous. The germline V gene encodes CDR1 MNHNY and CDR2 SVGAGI (reference sequence). Trimming left V 5 bases short and J 4 bases short, with 14 bases between. CDR3 length equals 14 residues. DNA for the CDR3: TGTGCCAGCAGTCTAGGAATGAAGGGAGAGACCCAGTACTTC. This encodes CASSLGMKGETQYF.

The chain couples TRBV6-5 to TRBJ1-1; D unresolved. CDR1 and CDR2 from the germline V gene are MNHEY and SVGAGI. The CDR3 extends over 13 amino acids. Between the trimmed V and J ends, which lost 6 bases and 5 bases, there was a span of 13 bases. This chain's CDR3 is CASRSRGQTEAFF. Here the CDR3 DNA reads TGTGCCAGCAGGAGTAGAGGGCAAACTGAAGCTTTCTTT.

The genes are TRBV5-1 and TRBJ2-2; 7 bases are a match to TRBD1. From germline, CDR1 is SGHRS and CDR2 YFSETQ. The CDR3 totals 15 residues. V was clipped by 3 bases and J by 4 bases; unmatched bases: 6. The CDR3 DNA reads TGCGCCAGCAGCTATCGAGGGGGCCCCACCGGGGAGCTGTTTTTT. Translated, it gives CASSYRGGPTGELFF.

The genes are TRBV10-3 and TRBJ1-1, with 8 bases identical to TRBD1. The CDR3 sequence is 15 residues long. Germline CDR1 ENHRY, CDR2 SYGVKD. The junction had 9 bases not matched to a gene; V was cut back by 6 bases and J by 3 bases. CDR3 loop: CAIRADRGWDTEAFF. The CDR3 region has the DNA TGTGCCATCAGGGCCGACAGGGGTTGGGACACTGAAGCTTTCTTT.

This clone was counted a single time. This rearrangement joins TRBV6-5 to TRBJ1-6, with TRBD1 matching over 9 bases. Germline V lookup: CDR1 MNHEY, CDR2 SVGAGI. Unmatched junction bases numbered 8, after V lost 8 bases and J lost 6 bases. CDR3 length: 15 residues. CDR3 residues: CASQSDRGFNSPLHF. Written as DNA, the CDR3 is TGTGCCAGCCAATCGGACAGGGGATTTAATTCACCCCTCCACTTT.

This chain connects TRBV4-2 to TRBJ2-5; 10 bases line up with TRBD2. The germline CDR1 and CDR2 sequences are LGHNA and YNFKEQ. This CDR3 comprises 16 residues. With 0 bases clipped from V and 4 bases from J, the junction kept 5 bases outside the gene matches. The CDR3 sequence: CASSQEVAGGPETQYF. The CDR3 DNA follows: TGTGCCAGCAGCCAAGAGGTAGCGGGGGGTCCAGAGACCCAGTACTTC.

The CDR3 DNA follows: TGTGCCAGCAGTTCAGGTGCAAGAAGCGATCAGCCCCAGCATTTT. This sequence encodes CASSSGARSDQPQHF. This chain uses TRBV6-5 with TRBJ1-5; D is unclear. Germline assignment: CDR1 MNHEY and CDR2 SVGAGI. Trimming left V 4 bases short and J 5 bases short, with 15 bases between. The CDR3 loop spans 15 amino acids.

The chain is built from TRBV7-3 and TRBJ2-1; possibly TRBD2 for D (5 bases). CDR1 and CDR2 from the germline V gene are SGHTA and FQGTGA. V lost 5 bases and J 4 bases, leaving 21 bases between the germline ends. The CDR3 consists of 17 residues. CDR3 DNA sequence: TGTGCCAGCAGCCCCACCCTCGTGGGAGCTACGTACAATGAGCAGTTCTTC. Amino acid sequence: CASSPTLVGATYNEQFF.

The chain employs TRBV3-1 (or the pseudogene TRBV3-2) and TRBJ1-5; D unresolved. The CDR3 is made up of 14 amino acids. V dropped 4 bases and J dropped 4 bases, with 11 bases sitting between them. Germline V CDR1 and CDR2: LGHDT, YNNKEL (reference sequence). The CDR3 DNA sequence: TGTGCCAGCAGCCCAGAATACAGTAATCAGCCCCAGCATTTT. Protein: CASSPEYSNQPQHF.

The chain joins TRBV28 to TRBJ2-7; 9 nucleotides match TRBD1. J gave up 5 bases and V 6 bases, and 11 bases lay outside the gene matches. CDR1 is MDHEN, CDR2 SYDVKM, per germline. The CDR3 contains 15 residues. CDR3 sequence: CASRKPGTGRDEQYF. DNA of the CDR3: TGTGCCAGCAGGAAGCCCGGGACAGGGAGAGACGAGCAGTACTTC.

The chain carries TRBV5-1 and TRBJ1-4, with 7 positions matching TRBD1. The CDR3 has 15 residues. Germline V gene lookup returns CDR1 SGHRS and CDR2 YFSETQ. Trimming cost V 0 bases and J 6 bases; bases outside gene matches: 5. In nucleotides, the CDR3 is TGCGCCAGCAGCTTGGACAGGGGCGGTGATGAAAAACTGTTTTTT. Translated, it gives CASSLDRGGDEKLFF.

The chain carries TRBV5-1 and TRBJ2-7, with 8 bases aligning to TRBD1. CDR3 length: 13 amino acids. Losses at the gene ends were 5 bases for V and 3 bases for J; bases not matched to a gene: 4. CDR1 SGHRS and CDR2 YFSETQ come from the germline V gene. The CDR3 spells CASRLQGVYEQYF. The CDR3 region has the DNA TGCGCCAGCAGACTACAGGGGGTCTACGAGCAGTACTTC.

The V call is TRBV9, the J call TRBJ2-7; 7 bases are a match to TRBD2. Germline CDR1 reads SGDLS; CDR2 reads YYNGEE. There are 16 residues in the CDR3. J gave up 0 bases and V 3 bases, and 9 bases lay outside the gene matches. The CDR3 sequence: CASSATSGVSSYEQYF. The CDR3 region has the DNA TGTGCCAGCAGCGCCACCAGCGGGGTGTCCTCCTACGAGCAGTACTTC.

The chain carries TRBV18 and TRBJ2-7; 13 positions match TRBD2. The germline CDR1 and CDR2 sequences are KGHSH and LQKENI. The CDR3 loop spans 18 amino acids. V lost 4 bases, J lost 2 bases, and 11 bases stayed unmatched. The CDR3 DNA is TGTGCCAGCTCACTCCGACTAGCGGGGGGACTACCCCCCTACGAGCAGTACTTC. Amino acid sequence: CASSLRLAGGLPPYEQYF.

CDR3 nucleotides: TGTGCCATCAGTGAGTCGGTCGAGAATTGGGTGAACACTGAAGCTTTCTTT. It specifies CAISESVENWVNTEAFF. The chain employs TRBV10-3 and TRBJ1-1; D gene uncertain. CDR1 is ENHRY and CDR2 is SYGVKD in the germline V gene. Between the trimmed V and J ends, which lost 0 bases and 0 bases, there was a span of 14 bases. The CDR3 extends over 17 amino acids.

CDR3 nucleotides: TGTGCCAGCAGCTTAGGAGGGGTTGCTCAGCCCCAGCATTTT. As protein: CASSLGGVAQPQHF. V is TRBV7-2 and J is TRBJ1-5, with D tentatively TRBD1 (5 bases). The germline gives CDR1 SGHTA, CDR2 FQGNSA. V lost 1 base, J lost 6 bases, and 10 bases lay in between. This CDR3 has 14 amino acids.

The V and J genes are TRBV7-2 and TRBJ2-3; TRBD2 agrees at 10 bases. From germline, CDR1 is SGHTA and CDR2 FQGNSA. This CDR3 has 15 residues. The J segment lost 5 bases and the V segment lost 7 bases, leaving 9 bases of the junction unmatched. Here the CDR3 reads CASTPSGRGVDTQYF. CDR3 coding DNA: TGTGCCAGCACCCCTAGCGGGAGAGGTGTAGATACGCAGTATTTT.